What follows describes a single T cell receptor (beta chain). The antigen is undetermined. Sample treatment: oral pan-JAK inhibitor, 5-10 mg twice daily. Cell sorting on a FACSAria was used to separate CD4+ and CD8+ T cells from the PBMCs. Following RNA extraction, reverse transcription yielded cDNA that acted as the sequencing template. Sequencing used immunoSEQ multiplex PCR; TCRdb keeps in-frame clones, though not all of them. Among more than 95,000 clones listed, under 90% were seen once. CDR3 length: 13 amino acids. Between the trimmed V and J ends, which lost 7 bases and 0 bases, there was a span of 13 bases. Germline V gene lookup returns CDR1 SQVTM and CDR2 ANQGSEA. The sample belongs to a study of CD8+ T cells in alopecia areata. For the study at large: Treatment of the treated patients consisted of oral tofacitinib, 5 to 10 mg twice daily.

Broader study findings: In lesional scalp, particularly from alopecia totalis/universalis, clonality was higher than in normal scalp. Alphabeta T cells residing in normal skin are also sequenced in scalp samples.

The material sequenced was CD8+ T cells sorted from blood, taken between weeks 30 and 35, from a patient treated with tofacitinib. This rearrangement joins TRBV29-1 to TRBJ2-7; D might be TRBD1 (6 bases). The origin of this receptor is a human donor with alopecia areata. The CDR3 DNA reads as TGCAGCGGGCAGGGGCCTCACTCCTACGAGCAGTACTTC. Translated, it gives CSGQGPHSYEQYF.